The clone carrying this T cell receptor (beta chain) showed up just once. This CDR3 has 16 amino acids. From germline, CDR1 is SGHRS and CDR2 YFSETQ. V shed 3 bases, J shed 1 base, and the junction held 6 bases outside the gene matches. This specimen belongs to a study of blood T cell repertoires in COVID-19. Across the whole study: Some COVID-19 samples were acute and others convalescent; all came from the United States, Italy and Spain. Sources were T cells, B-cell-depleted T cells, or PBMCs; the material itself was cDNA or gDNA.

Patients in Seattle were enrolled during active infection, then followed longitudinally. Methods used by the authors: Reference gene primer amplification in the assay estimated nucleated cell counts. Method: immunoSEQ multiplex PCR; TCRdb's copy keeps in-frame clones and lacks some. V, J and clone size are taken as reported in that table, and D and trimming were inferred from the DNA itself. The sample contains about 230,000 clones, 85% of which appear only once. V usage is TRBV5-1 and J usage is TRBJ1-4; 7 bases match TRBD1. This receptor was identified in a man in his fifties or sixties with COVID-19, enrolled during active disease. Sequencing input: peripheral blood. The CDR3 DNA reads TGCGCCAGCAGCTCTATACCAGGGGGAACTAATGAAAAACTGTTTTTT. Translating it yields CASSSIPGGTNEKLFF. The full variable domain, completed using reference TRBV5-1 and TRBJ1-4, is KAGVTQTPRYLIKTRGQQVTLSCSPISGHRSVSWYQQTPGQGLQFLFEYFSETQRNKGNFPGRFSGRQFSNSRSEMNVSTLELGDSALYLCASSSIPGGTNEKLFFGSGTQLSVL.